The sequence of this TCR beta chain was determined in a study of shared clonotypes between healthy human individuals. Findings and limits, study-wide: Sharing across a handful of donors was seen in 4% to 6.5% of naive CD4 clonotypes. Measured sharing among donors was expected to vary with sequencing depth.

This clone was detected only once. Antigen specificity is unknown. Sequencing was performed with immunoSEQ multiplex PCR; in TCRdb, only in-frame clones are kept and a portion is missing. Of 2 million to 2.5 million clones listed, 90% to 96% are singletons. This CDR3 region has 14 residues. In germline, CDR1 is LNHDA, CDR2 SQIVND (reference sequence). Trimming shortened V by 5 bases and J by 0 bases, and 10 bases separated the two germline ends. The chain links TRBV19 to TRBJ1-1; D is perhaps TRBD1 (6 bases). This receptor was taken from a man between 18 and 29 years old in good health. The sequencing input was naive CD4+ T cells sorted from blood. Subset denoted: CD45RA+ positively selected. The CDR3 spells CASSVQGLNTEAFF. The CDR3 DNA reads as TGTGCCAGTAGTGTACAGGGACTGAACACTGAAGCTTTCTTT.